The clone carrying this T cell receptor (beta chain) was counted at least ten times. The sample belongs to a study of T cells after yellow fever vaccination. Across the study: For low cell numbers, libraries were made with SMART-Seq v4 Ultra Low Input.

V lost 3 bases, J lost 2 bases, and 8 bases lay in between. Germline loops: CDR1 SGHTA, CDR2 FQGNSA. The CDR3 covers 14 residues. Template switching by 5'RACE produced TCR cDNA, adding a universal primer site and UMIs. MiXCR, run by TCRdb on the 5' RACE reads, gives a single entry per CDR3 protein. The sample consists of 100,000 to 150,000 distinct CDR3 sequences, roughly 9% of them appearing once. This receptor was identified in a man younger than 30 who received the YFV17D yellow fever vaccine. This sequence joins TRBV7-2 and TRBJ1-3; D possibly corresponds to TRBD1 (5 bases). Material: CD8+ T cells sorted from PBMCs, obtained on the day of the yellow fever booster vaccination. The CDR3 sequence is CASSLGGTGNTIYF. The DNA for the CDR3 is TGTGCCAGCAGCTTGGGGGGGACTGGAAACACCATATATTTT.